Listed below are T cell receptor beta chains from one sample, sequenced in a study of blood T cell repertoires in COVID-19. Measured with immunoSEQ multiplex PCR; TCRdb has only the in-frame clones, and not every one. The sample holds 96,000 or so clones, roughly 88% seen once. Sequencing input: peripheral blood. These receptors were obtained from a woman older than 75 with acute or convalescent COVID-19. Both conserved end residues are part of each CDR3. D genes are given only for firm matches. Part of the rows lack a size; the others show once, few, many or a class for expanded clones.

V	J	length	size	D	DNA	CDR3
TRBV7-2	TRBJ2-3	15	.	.	TGTGCCAGCAGCTTAGTGGCCCCAGGGCCAGATACGCAGTATTTT	CASSLVAPGPDTQYF
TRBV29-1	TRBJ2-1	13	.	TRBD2	TGCAGCGTTGATCTCCTAGCGGGAGACGAGCAGTTCTTC	CSVDLLAGDEQFF
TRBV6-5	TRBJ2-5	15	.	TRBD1	TGTGCCAGCACCCAGGGTGACAGGGTTATGGGGACCCAGTACTTC	CASTQGDRVMGTQYF
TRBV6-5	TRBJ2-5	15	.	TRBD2	TGTGCCAGCCTTATAGCGGGAGCCAGCCAAGAGACCCAGTACTTC	CASLIAGASQETQYF
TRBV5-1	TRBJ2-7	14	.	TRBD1	TGCGCCAGCAGCCCCCGAGGGGGCACCTACGAGCAGTACTTC	CASSPRGGTYEQYF
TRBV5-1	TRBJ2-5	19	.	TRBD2	TGCGCCAGCAGCCCAACAACCCAAGCGGGAGGCCTACTCCGCGAGACCCAGTACTTC	CASSPTTQAGGLLRETQYF
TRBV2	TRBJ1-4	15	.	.	TGTGCCAGCGAGGAAGCGGGGGCAGGGAGTGAAAAACTGTTTTTT	CASEEAGAGSEKLFF
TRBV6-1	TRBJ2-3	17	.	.	TGTGCCAGCAGTGCCTTAGGGTTTAGCGGATACACAGATACGCAGTATTTT	CASSALGFSGYTDTQYF
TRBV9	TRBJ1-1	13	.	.	TGTGCCAGCAGCGCCCCAGGGGACACTGAAGCTTTCTTT	CASSAPGDTEAFF
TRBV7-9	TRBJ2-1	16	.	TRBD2	TGTGCCAGCAGCTTAGGACTAGCGGAAACCTACAATGAGCAGTTCTTC	CASSLGLAETYNEQFF
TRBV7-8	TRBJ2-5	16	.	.	TGTGCCAGCAGCTTAGCTTCCCGGAGGGGGCGAGAGACCCAGTACTTC	CASSLASRRGRETQYF
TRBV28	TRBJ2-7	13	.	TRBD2	TGTGCCACCGGGACTAGCGGGAGGTACGAGCAGTACTTC	CATGTSGRYEQYF
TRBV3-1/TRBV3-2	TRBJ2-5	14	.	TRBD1	TGTGCCAGCAGCCAAGGGCGACAGGGAGAGACCCAGTACTTC	CASSQGRQGETQYF
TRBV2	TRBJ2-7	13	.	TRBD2	TGTGCCAGCATTCTAGCGGGGCAGTACGAGCAGTACTTC	CASILAGQYEQYF
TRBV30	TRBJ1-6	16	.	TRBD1	TGTGCCTGGAGTGAACGACAGGGCTCCTATAATTCACCCCTCCACTTT	CAWSERQGSYNSPLHF
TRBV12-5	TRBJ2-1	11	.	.	TGTGCTAGTGGTTTTTATAATGAGCAGTTCTTC	CASGFYNEQFF
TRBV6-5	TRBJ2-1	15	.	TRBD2	TGTGCCAGCAGCCTTAGCGGGACCAGCCACAATGAGCAGTTCTTC	CASSLSGTSHNEQFF
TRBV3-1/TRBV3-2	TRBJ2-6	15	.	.	TGTGCCAGCAGCTCAGGGATTCACGGGGCCAACGTCCTGACTTTC	CASSSGIHGANVLTF
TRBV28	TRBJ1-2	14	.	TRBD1	TGTGCCAGCAGTGGACCGGGACAGGGGATTGGCTACACCTTC	CASSGPGQGIGYTF
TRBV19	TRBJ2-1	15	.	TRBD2	TGTGCCAGTAGTATGTCTAGCGGGAGAACTGATGAGCAGTTCTTC	CASSMSSGRTDEQFF
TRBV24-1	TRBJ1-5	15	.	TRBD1	TGTGCCACCAGTGATCCCGGACAGGGTCAACAGCCCCAGCATTTT	CATSDPGQGQQPQHF
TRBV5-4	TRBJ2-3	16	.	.	TGTGCCAGCAGCTTAGGGGCAGGGGTTAGCACAGATACGCAGTATTTT	CASSLGAGVSTDTQYF
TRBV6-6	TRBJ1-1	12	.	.	TGTGCCAGCAGTACCTGGACAGTTGAAGCTTTCTTT	CASSTWTVEAFF
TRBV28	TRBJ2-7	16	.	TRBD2	TGTGCCAGCAGTTCCCCGACTAGCGGGTTTTCCTACGAGCAGTACTTC	CASSSPTSGFSYEQYF
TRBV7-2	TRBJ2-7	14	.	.	TGTGCCAGCAGCTCCCTCCGGGATACCTACGAGCAGTACTTC	CASSSLRDTYEQYF
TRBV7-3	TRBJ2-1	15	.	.	TGTGCCAGCAGCGAGGACGGGAGCTCCTACAATGAGCAGTTCTTC	CASSEDGSSYNEQFF
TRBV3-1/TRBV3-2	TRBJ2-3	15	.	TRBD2	TGTGCCAGCAGACTGACTAGCGGGAGCACAGATACGCAGTATTTT	CASRLTSGSTDTQYF
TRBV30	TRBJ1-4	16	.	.	TGTGCCTGGAGCGGATCTTCAAGAGGTCCTAATGAAAAACTGTTTTTT	CAWSGSSRGPNEKLFF
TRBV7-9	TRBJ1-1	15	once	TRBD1	TGTGCCAGCAGCTCCACCAGCGCCGGGACAGGCGAAGCTTTCTTT	CASSSTSAGTGEAFF
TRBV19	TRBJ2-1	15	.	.	TGTGCCAGTAGGGCGGGACAGACTAATTACAATGAGCAGTTCTTC	CASRAGQTNYNEQFF
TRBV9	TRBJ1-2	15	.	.	TGTGCCAGCAGCGTAGGGGCTTTAGCTAACTATGGCTACACCTTC	CASSVGALANYGYTF
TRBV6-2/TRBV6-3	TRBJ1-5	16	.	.	TGTGCCAGCAGTACACCCCGGCGGGGGGCGAATCAGCCCCAGCATTTT	CASSTPRRGANQPQHF
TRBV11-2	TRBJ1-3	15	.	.	TGTGCCAGCAGCTTAGTAGGGGGCTCTGGAAACACCATATATTTT	CASSLVGGSGNTIYF
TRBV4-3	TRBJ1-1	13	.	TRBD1	TGCGCCAGCAGCCAGGCCATGACAGGGGTAGCTTTCTTT	CASSQAMTGVAFF
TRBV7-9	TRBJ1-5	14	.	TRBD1	TGTGCCAGCAGCCCGGGACAGCCGGGTCAGCCCCAGCATTTT	CASSPGQPGQPQHF
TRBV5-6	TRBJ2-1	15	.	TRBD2	TGTGCCAGCAGCTTGGCCCGGGACTACTACAATGAGCAGTTCTTC	CASSLARDYYNEQFF
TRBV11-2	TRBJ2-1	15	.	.	TGTGCCAGCAGCTTAATCGGGAGCTCCTACAATGAGCAGTTCTTC	CASSLIGSSYNEQFF
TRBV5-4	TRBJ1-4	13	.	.	TGTGCCAGCAGCCCGGACAGTGAAGAAAAACTGTTTTTT	CASSPDSEEKLFF
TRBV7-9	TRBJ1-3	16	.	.	TGTGCCAGCAGCCCATACGGACAGAGCTCTGGAAACACCATATATTTT	CASSPYGQSSGNTIYF
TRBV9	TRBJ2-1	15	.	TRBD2	TGTGCCAGCAGCGGTAGCGGGAGCTCCTACAATGAGCAGTTCTTC	CASSGSGSSYNEQFF
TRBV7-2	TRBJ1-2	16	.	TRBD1	TGTGCCAGCAGCTTAGCGAGCACAGGGGACGACTATGGCTACACCTTC	CASSLASTGDDYGYTF
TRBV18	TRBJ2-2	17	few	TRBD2	TGTGCCAGCTCACCCACCCTAGCGGCCCGCGGCACCGGGGAGCTGTTTTTT	CASSPTLAARGTGELFF
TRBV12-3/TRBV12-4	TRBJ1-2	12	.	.	TGTGCCAGCAGCGACAGCAACTATGGCTACACCTTC	CASSDSNYGYTF
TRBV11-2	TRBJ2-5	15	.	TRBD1	TGTGCCAGCAGCTACCGGGACAGGGCGGGGGAGACCCAGTACTTC	CASSYRDRAGETQYF
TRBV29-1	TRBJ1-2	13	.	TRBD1	TGCAGCGTTGAGGGACAGGGCAACTATGGCTACACCTTC	CSVEGQGNYGYTF
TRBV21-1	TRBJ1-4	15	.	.	TGTGCCAGCAGCAAAGGAGTGGCAACTAATGAAAAACTGTTTTTT	CASSKGVATNEKLFF
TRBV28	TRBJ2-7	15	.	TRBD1	TGTGCCAGCAGAGCAGGGACAGGGAGTGGCTACGAGCAGTACTTC	CASRAGTGSGYEQYF
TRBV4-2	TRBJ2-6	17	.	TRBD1	TGTGCCAGCAGTTTGGGACAGGCCATGGATGGGGCCAACGTCCTGACTTTC	CASSLGQAMDGANVLTF
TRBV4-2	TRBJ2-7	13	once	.	TGTGCCAGCAGCCAGTTCCCCCTCTACGAGCAGTACTTC	CASSQFPLYEQYF
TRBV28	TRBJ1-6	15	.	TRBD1	TGTGCCAGCAACCGCCGGGACAGGTTTAATTCACCCCTCCACTTT	CASNRRDRFNSPLHF
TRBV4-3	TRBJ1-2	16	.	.	TGCGCCAGCAGCCAAGATCAGGGTCTGCGGTCCTATGGCTACACCTTC	CASSQDQGLRSYGYTF
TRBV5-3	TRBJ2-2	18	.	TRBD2	TGTGCCAGAAGCTACACCCGACTTAGCGGGAGATCCCCCGGGGAGCTGTTTTTT	CARSYTRLSGRSPGELFF